Presented here are 26 T cell receptor beta chains from one specimen sequenced in a study of T-cell memory formation after mild COVID-19 (dated by TCRdb to 2020 to 2023). Receptors were amplified or captured by 5' RACE. The sequencing machine was an Illumina NovaSeq 6000. The raw public reads went through TCRdb reprocessing: fastp at Q25, MiXCR clone calling, in-frame beta chains kept. Every CDR3 protein is listed once, alongside the most common genes and DNA of its rows. The sample table shows about 45,000 distinct CDR3 sequences, and less than 7.5% are seen once. Clones ranked in the top ten supply about 1.5% of the sample. Sequenced sample: PBMCs or a T cell subset sorted from them (not recorded which). The receptors shown here come from a man younger than 30 who had mild COVID-19 (a few samples of this study predate the infection). The sample titles of this study are shuffled in the database, so cell type and time point are left out; the donor was told from shared clones.

This clonotype was seen a few times. This chain joins TRBV20-1 and TRBJ2-5, with TRBD2 matching 10 bases. The CDR3 loop spans 14 amino acids. Germline-derived CDR1 and CDR2 are DFQATT and SNEGSKA (reference sequence). J lost 2 bases, V lost 7 bases, and 7 bases had no gene match. CDR3 region: CSVPGLARQETQYF. CDR3 bases: TGCAGTGTCCCGGGACTAGCGCGTCAAGAGACCCAGTACTTC.

In its sample, this clonotype was seen a few times. In DNA, the CDR3 is TGTGCCAGCAGCTTAGAGTCCTGGGGGCTACTCCACTTT. Translating gives CASSLESWGLLHF. V and J are TRBV7-2 and TRBJ1-6, with D possibly matching TRBD1 (6 bases). This CDR3 has 13 amino acids. Trimming shortened V by 1 base and J by 16 bases, and 14 bases separated the two germline ends. The germline V gene encodes CDR1 SGHTA and CDR2 FQGNSA.

This clonotype was recorded at least ten times. The V and J genes are TRBV5-1 and TRBJ2-7; weak D call: TRBD2 (5 bases). The V end lost 1 base, the J end lost 3 bases, and 8 bases lay between the germline ends. Germline assignment: CDR1 SGHRS and CDR2 YFSETQ. CDR3 length equals 13 residues. The CDR3 DNA reads as TGCGCCAGCAGCTTGCGAGGGAACTACGAGCAGTACTTC. Residues: CASSLRGNYEQYF. The full variable domain, its missing parts supplied by reference TRBV5-1 and TRBJ2-7, is KAGVTQTPRYLIKTRGQQVTLSCSPISGHRSVSWYQQTPGQGLQFLFEYFSETQRNKGNFPGRFSGRQFSNSRSEMNVSTLELGDSALYLCASSLRGNYEQYFGPGTRLTVT.

This clonotype was observed many times. This sequence joins TRBV5-1 and TRBJ2-3, with 9 bases identical to TRBD2. Germline V CDR1 and CDR2: SGHRS, YFSETQ. The CDR3 runs 15 residues. Trimming removed 4 bases from V and 4 bases from J; junction bases left unmatched: 7. The CDR3, as DNA: TGCGCCAGCAGCCTTAGGGCTAGCGGGGCAGATACGCAGTATTTT. Translating gives CASSLRASGADTQYF.

The rearrangement joins TRBV6-2 or TRBV6-3 to TRBJ2-5; D gene uncertain. Trimming removed 7 bases from V and 4 bases from J, with 13 bases in between. CDR1 and CDR2 from the germline V gene are MNHEY and SVGEGT. The CDR3 has 13 residues. The CDR3 region has the DNA TGTGCCAGCACCCCCCAGGCGACAGAGACCCAGTACTTC. It codes for CASTPQATETQYF.

The chain has TRBV15 and TRBJ2-3; the D gene could be TRBD1 or TRBD2 (6 bases each). The ends were cut back, 1 base at V and 3 bases at J, with 8 bases in the middle. The CDR3 contains 14 residues. CDR1 is LNHNV, CDR2 YYDKDF, per germline (reference sequence). As DNA, the CDR3 is TGTGCCACCAGCAGAGGGGGGGCAACAGATACGCAGTATTTT. This translates into CATSRGGATDTQYF.

V usage is TRBV7-9 and J usage is TRBJ2-1, with 8 bases matching TRBD2. The CDR3 runs 17 residues. Germline V CDR1 and CDR2: SEHNR, FQNEAQ (reference sequence). V lost 5 bases to trimming and J lost 1 base; unmatched junction nucleotides: 10. CDR3 sequence reads: CASSPRRSGGSYNEQFF. In DNA form, the CDR3 reads TGTGCCAGCAGCCCACGTAGGAGCGGGGGTTCCTACAATGAGCAGTTCTTC.

This sequence joins TRBV7-2 and TRBJ1-1; no definite D call. The CDR3 length is 14 residues. Trimming pared 2 bases from V and 5 bases from J, leaving 12 bases between. The germline V gene encodes CDR1 SGHTA and CDR2 FQGNSA. The CDR3 region has the DNA TGTGCCAGCAGCTTATCGTCGGGCGGAACTGAAGCTTTCTTT. Amino acid sequence: CASSLSSGGTEAFF.

A few counts support this clonotype. This chain connects TRBV7-2 to TRBJ2-1; 10 nucleotides match TRBD2. The CDR3 totals 15 residues. Losses at the gene ends were 5 bases for V and 4 bases for J; bases not matched to a gene: 5. Germline CDR1 reads SGHTA; CDR2 reads FQGNSA. The CDR3 region has the DNA TGTGCCAGCAGCGCAACTAGCGGGGATTACAATGAGCAGTTCTTC. Translated, it gives CASSATSGDYNEQFF.

The chain couples TRBV13 to TRBJ2-3; 7 bases are shared with TRBD1. In germline, CDR1 is PRHDT, CDR2 FYEKMQ (reference sequence). CDR3 length: 14 amino acids. The trim removed 5 bases at V and 2 bases at J, leaving 4 bases unmatched. The CDR3 reads CASSRDSHTDTQYF. In DNA, the CDR3 is TGTGCCAGCAGCCGGGACAGCCACACAGATACGCAGTATTTT.

The J gene is TRBJ2-2, the V gene TRBV14; D unresolved. V was trimmed by 4 bases and J by 7 bases, leaving 16 bases between them. The CDR3 runs to 15 residues. Germline CDR1 SGHDN, CDR2 FVKESK. Written as DNA, the CDR3 is TGTGCCAGCAGCCTCCTCACGGGCTTACACGGGGAGCTGTTTTTT. Translating gives CASSLLTGLHGELFF.

This clonotype was counted ten times or more. This chain joins TRBV4-3 and TRBJ2-1; TRBD2 matches 10 bases. Trimming at V came to 1 base and at J to 7 bases, leaving 7 bases not matched to a gene. Germline V gene sequence: CDR1 LGHNA, CDR2 YSLEER. This CDR3 contains 16 residues. CDR3 in amino acids: CASSQVGSGGLNEQFF. The CDR3 nucleotides read TGCGCCAGCAGCCAAGTAGGTAGCGGGGGGCTTAATGAGCAGTTCTTC.

This clonotype was observed at least ten times. This rearrangement joins TRBV7-2 to TRBJ2-1, with TRBD2 matching 9 bases. The germline V gene encodes CDR1 SGHTA and CDR2 FQGNSA. The CDR3 loop spans 16 amino acids. The V segment lost 4 bases and the J segment 0 bases; nucleotides outside the gene matches: 4. The CDR3 protein is CASSYSGGSSYNEQFF. The CDR3 coding sequence is TGTGCCAGCAGCTACAGCGGGGGGAGCTCCTACAATGAGCAGTTCTTC.

The chain combines TRBV20-1 with TRBJ2-1, with D possibly being TRBD2 (5 bases). Trimming removed 1 base at V and 6 bases at J, with 16 bases between. The CDR3 spans 15 residues. Germline values: CDR1 DFQATT, CDR2 SNEGSKA (reference sequence). The CDR3 DNA reads TGCAGTGCTAGAGTAGGTGGCAGTGCGGGCAATGAGCAGTTCTTC. This gives the protein CSARVGGSAGNEQFF.

This clonotype was detected a few times. V usage is TRBV4-2 and J usage is TRBJ1-2; TRBD1 might be the D (6 bases). CDR1 is LGHNA, CDR2 YNFKEQ, per germline. The CDR3 sequence is 15 residues long. The V and J ends lost 0 bases and 7 bases respectively, with 15 bases between them. The CDR3, as DNA: TGTGCCAGCAGCCAAGATTGGTCGGGGGCAGTTGGCTACACCTTC. Its protein product is CASSQDWSGAVGYTF.

The chain carries TRBV7-3 and TRBJ2-6; D might be TRBD1 (6 bases). CDR1 and CDR2 from the germline V gene are SGHTA and FQGTGA. V was clipped by 5 bases and J by 0 bases, with 14 bases between them. The CDR3 spans 17 residues. The CDR3 sequence is CASSPQGTNSGANVLTF. The CDR3 DNA reads TGTGCCAGCAGCCCCCAGGGGACGAACTCTGGGGCCAACGTCCTGACTTTC.

The rearrangement uses TRBV12-3 or TRBV12-4 and TRBJ1-1, with D possibly TRBD1 on 6 matching bases. The V end was cut by 6 bases, the J end by 0 bases, with 11 bases between. The CDR3 extends over 14 amino acids. CDR3 bases: TGTGCCAGCAGCCAGACAGGATTGAACACTGAAGCTTTCTTT. Translation: CASSQTGLNTEAFF.

This chain uses TRBV27 with TRBJ1-2; 8 nucleotides agree with TRBD1. The CDR3 has 14 residues. CDR1 and CDR2 (germline): MNHEY, SMNVEV (reference sequence). V was clipped by 2 bases and J by 5 bases; unmatched bases: 4. In DNA form, the CDR3 reads TGTGCCAGCAGTTTACGACAGGGGAATTATGGCTACACCTTC. Its translation: CASSLRQGNYGYTF.

This sequence joins TRBV28 and TRBJ2-1; D possibly matches TRBD1 or TRBD2 (5 bases each). V gave up 6 bases and J gave up 4 bases, with 16 bases separating them. Germline lookup yields CDR1 MDHEN and CDR2 SYDVKM. The CDR3 is 15 amino acids. CDR3 DNA: TGTGCCAGCAGGGGGTTGGGGGTCGGGTACAATGAGCAGTTCTTC. Protein: CASRGLGVGYNEQFF.

This clonotype was seen ten or more times. This sequence joins TRBV7-6 and TRBJ2-5; D is undetermined. Germline V gene lookup returns CDR1 SGHVS and CDR2 FNYEAQ. Trimming removed 5 bases at V and 0 bases at J, with 7 bases between. This CDR3 has 13 residues. The CDR3 sequence: CASSLTYQETQYF. The CDR3 nucleotides are TGTGCCAGCAGCCTGACGTACCAAGAGACCCAGTACTTC.

Many counts were recorded for this clonotype. The chain employs TRBV28 and TRBJ1-1, with a tentative D call TRBD1 (5 bases). V was cut by 3 bases and J by 11 bases, with 10 bases left in between. The germline gives CDR1 MDHEN, CDR2 SYDVKM. This CDR3 comprises 11 residues. CDR3 sequence: CASSFREGAFF. CDR3 bases: TGTGCCAGCAGTTTCCGGGAGGGGGCTTTCTTT.

CDR3 amino acids: CSVSSGYSYEQYF. The CDR3 DNA reads as TGCAGCGTTTCTAGCGGGTACTCCTACGAGCAGTACTTC. The J gene is TRBJ2-7, the V gene TRBV29-1; 8 positions agree with TRBD2. This CDR3 spans 13 amino acids. CDR1 is SQVTM, CDR2 ANQGSEA, per germline. Unmatched junction bases numbered 3, after V lost 5 bases and J lost 0 bases.

J is TRBJ1-2 and V is TRBV9; D gene unclear. CDR1 is SGDLS and CDR2 is YYNGEE in the germline V gene. Trimming removed 0 bases from V and 4 bases from J, with 13 bases in between. The CDR3 is made up of 15 amino acids. The CDR3 region has the DNA TGTGCCAGCAGCGTAGAGTGGGAGGCCTCCTATGGCTACACCTTC. Amino acids: CASSVEWEASYGYTF.

This clonotype was found a few times. The chain combines TRBV27 with TRBJ1-2, with 7 bases fitting TRBD1. Germline V lookup: CDR1 MNHEY, CDR2 SMNVEV (reference sequence). The CDR3 consists of 13 residues. The trim removed 9 bases at V and 4 bases at J, leaving 8 bases unmatched. CDR3: CARPGQSCYGYTF. The DNA for the CDR3 is TGTGCCAGACCGGGACAGTCATGCTATGGCTACACCTTC.

This clonotype was counted between two and nine times. The chain recombines TRBV12-3 or TRBV12-4 with TRBJ1-2; D might be TRBD1 (6 bases). V gave up 11 bases and J gave up 2 bases, with 15 bases separating them. This CDR3 contains 13 residues. CDR3 in amino acids: CAGARDTNYGYTF. The CDR3 DNA reads as TGTGCCGGAGCCAGGGACACGAACTATGGCTACACCTTC.

The count of this clonotype is one. This rearrangement joins TRBV12-3 or TRBV12-4 to TRBJ2-1; either TRBD1 or TRBD2 may supply D (5 bases each). The CDR3 is made up of 15 amino acids. With 6 bases removed from V and 10 bases from J, the gap between germline ends came to 22 bases. The CDR3 region is CASRKAGTAQPEQFF. The CDR3 nucleotides read TGTGCCAGCAGAAAAGCCGGGACGGCTCAACCCGAGCAGTTCTTC.